A selection of T cell receptor beta chains follows, all from one sample in a study of blood T cells in healthy people across ages. TCRdb analysed the 5' RACE reads with MiXCR anew, one entry per CDR3 protein. The sample lists more than 750,000 distinct CDR3 sequences, around 29% occurring once. These sequences were also reported in another study, on T cells of mothers and their children.

Sequencing was performed on blood. The receptors come from a woman aged 40 to 50 in good health. The conserved cysteine and the conserved F or W are not part of the CDR3 here.

TRBV24-1 ATSGAGGGYQETQY
TRBV28 ASSLLGQRYEQY
TRBV29-1 AGWRDCEQY
TRBV5-1 ASSLDPGKAKNIQY
TRBV20-1 SARRFDRGNQPQH
TRBV4-2 ASSQDLAGNSYEQY
TRBV4-2 ASSQGTGQAAPLNYGYT
TRBV7-9 ASSLWGAYEQY
TRBV20-1 SFFGGDTQY
TRBV20-1 SATIPGQENTEAF
TRBV7-3 ASSLEVRGMNTEAF
TRBV10-3 AISIGSYEQY
TRBV27 TSSPPYRASYNEQF
TRBV20-1 SARVTETDNSPLH
TRBV5-1 ASSPSGQRTDTQY
TRBV28 ASRSGRRGRTNEKLF
TRBV18 ASSPLRTADNEQF
TRBV25-1 ASSVRGRANGNQPQH
TRBV6-2/TRBV6-3 ASTRRRGRTDTQY
TRBV28 ASSGWGLSQETQY
TRBV7-2 AGSSTGPYEKLF
TRBV12-3/TRBV12-4 ASSHATRDFHIQY
TRBV9 ASSGTGAKGIQY
TRBV5-1 ASSLAGPEGTQY